This is a list of T cell receptor beta chains from one sample in a study of blood T cells in healthy people across ages. TCRdb used MiXCR to reprocess the 5' RACE reads, holding one entry per CDR3 protein. Of hundreds of thousands of distinct CDR3 sequences in the sample, under 25% were seen once. Specimen: blood. The receptors originated from a man between 65 and 85 years old in good health. The CDR3 runs from the conserved cysteine through the conserved F or W. D genes are given only for firm matches. Part of the rows lack a size; the others show once, few, many or a class for expanded clones.

>TRBJ2-3|TRBV12-3/TRBV12-4|-|-
TGTGCCAGCAGGTCGAATAAGGTGGGCAGCACAGATACGCAGTATTTT
CASRSNKVGSTDTQYF
>TRBJ2-7|TRBV6-2/TRBV6-3|TRBD2|-
TGTGCCAGCAGAGAAGAGAGCCTAGCGGGGGACGAGCAGTACTTC
CASREESLAGDEQYF
>TRBJ1-5|TRBV6-5|-|-
TGTGCCAGTGGGAAGGGGGGGACGAACAATCAGCCCCAGCATTTT
CASGKGGTNNQPQHF
>TRBJ2-5|TRBV9|-|few
TGTGCCAGCAGCGTAGGTCTTGAGCAAGAGACCCAGTACTTC
CASSVGLEQETQYF
>TRBJ2-3|TRBV6-6|-|-
TGTGCCAGCAGTTTCGACACAGATATGCAGTATTTT
CASSFDTDMQYF
>TRBJ2-5|TRBV28|TRBD1|many
TGTGCCAGCAGTTTATTAGACAGGGTGGGGGAGACCCAGTACTTC
CASSLLDRVGETQYF
>TRBJ2-5|TRBV7-9|-|-
TGTGCCAGCAGCCCTAAGCTCCAAGAGACCCAGTACTTC
CASSPKLQETQYF
>TRBJ2-7|TRBV5-4|-|few
TGTGCCAGCAGCTTGGCAGGGTTCGGCGAGCAGTACTTC
CASSLAGFGEQYF
>TRBJ1-4|TRBV20-1|TRBD1|-
TGCAGTGCTAGCACAGGGGCCACAACTAATGAAAAACTGTTTTTT
CSASTGATTNEKLFF
>TRBJ2-2|TRBV7-2|TRBD1|few
TGTGCCAGCAGCTTAGCAGGGACAGCGAACACCGGGGAGCTGTTTTTT
CASSLAGTANTGELFF
>TRBJ2-7|TRBV12-3/TRBV12-4|TRBD2|-
TGTGCCAGCAGTTCGACTAGCGACCTTGCATACGAGCAGTACTTC
CASSSTSDLAYEQYF
>TRBJ1-1|TRBV18|TRBD1|few
TGTGCCAGCTCGCGGACAGGGCCAACGGACACTGAAGCTTTCTTT
CASSRTGPTDTEAFF
>TRBJ2-1|TRBV20-1|-|-
TGCAGTGCTAGGGCTAGGGCGAATGAGCAGTTCTTC
CSARARANEQFF
>TRBJ1-1|TRBV12-3/TRBV12-4|-|-
TGTGCCAGCACCGTGGGGGGAGGGAACGTGGGGAACACTGAAGCTTTCTTT
CASTVGGGNVGNTEAFF
>TRBJ2-7|TRBV27|-|few
TGTGCCAGCAGTTCCGGGGTAGGTTCGTACGAGCAGTACTTC
CASSSGVGSYEQYF
>TRBJ1-2|TRBV7-2|-|-
TGTGCCAGCAGCTCCGAAATTGCTAACTATGGCTACACCTTC
CASSSEIANYGYTF
>TRBJ2-7|TRBV28|-|few
TGTGCCAGCAGTCCGACCTCCCTAGGGGAGCAGTACTTC
CASSPTSLGEQYF
>TRBJ2-1|TRBV20-1|-|few
TGCAGTGCTAGAGATCAGGGGTTTGGCGGTGAGCAGTTCTTC
CSARDQGFGGEQFF
>TRBJ2-1|TRBV15|-|-
TGTGCCACCAGCAGAGATCGGGGGATTAACAATGAGCAGTTCTTC
CATSRDRGINNEQFF
>TRBJ1-2|TRBV5-1|-|few
TGCGCCAGCAGCTTTCCCGGGGACTATGGCTACACCTTC
CASSFPGDYGYTF
>TRBJ2-7|TRBV18|TRBD2|few
TGTGCCGGCTCAAAGGGACTAGCGGGCTACGAGCAGTACTTC
CAGSKGLAGYEQYF
>TRBJ2-1|TRBV4-1|-|-
TGCGCCAGCAGCCAAGATGGGAACGGCGATGAGCAGTTCTTC
CASSQDGNGDEQFF